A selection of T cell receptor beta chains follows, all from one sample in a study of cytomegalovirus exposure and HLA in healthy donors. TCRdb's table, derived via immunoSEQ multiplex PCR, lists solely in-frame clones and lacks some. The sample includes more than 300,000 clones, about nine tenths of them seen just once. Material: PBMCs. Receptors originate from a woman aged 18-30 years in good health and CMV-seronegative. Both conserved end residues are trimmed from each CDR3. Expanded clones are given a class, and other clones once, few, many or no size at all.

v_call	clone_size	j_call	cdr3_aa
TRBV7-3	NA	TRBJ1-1	ASSTYRGTEAF
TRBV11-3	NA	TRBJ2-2	VSSPGVTGATGELF
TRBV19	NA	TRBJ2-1	ASSLSGTDNEQF
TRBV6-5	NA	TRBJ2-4	ASSTPPIGIQY
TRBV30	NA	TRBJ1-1	AWSVGQMNTEAF
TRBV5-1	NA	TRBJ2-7	ASIGTPSDEQY
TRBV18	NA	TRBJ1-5	ASSPPNQPQH
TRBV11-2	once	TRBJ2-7	ASSLAGGGSYEQY
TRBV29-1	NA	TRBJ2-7	SVEADTYEQY
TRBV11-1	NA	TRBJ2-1	ASSLRISGRPNEQF
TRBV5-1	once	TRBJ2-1	ASSLLLADNEQF
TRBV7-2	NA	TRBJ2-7	ASRNGASGETYEQY
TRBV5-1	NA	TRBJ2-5	ASRPGTSGRETQY
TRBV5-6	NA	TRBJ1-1	ASSFPSGDGLYAF
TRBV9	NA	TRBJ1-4	ASSVGTTLDEKLF
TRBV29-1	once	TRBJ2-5	SVEGGQGETQY
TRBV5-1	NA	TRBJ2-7	ASSLGLAGGPLMEQY
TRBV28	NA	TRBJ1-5	ASSLGQVNGIQSNQPQH
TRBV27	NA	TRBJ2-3	ASSPRGLATDTQY
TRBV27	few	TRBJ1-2	ASSSITGLHYGYT
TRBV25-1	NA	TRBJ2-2	ASSTYTGELF
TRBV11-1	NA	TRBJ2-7	ASSMDRVPYEQY